The rows below give T cell receptor beta chains drawn from one sample of a study of early T cells in non-severe SARS-CoV-2 infection. TCRdb passed the 5' RACE reads through MiXCR, listing each CDR3 protein once. The sample contains fewer than 65,000 distinct CDR3 sequences, 7.5% to 10% of which appear only once. The sequenced sample was whole blood. The receptors were sampled from an adult who was a healthcare worker with PCR-confirmed SARS-CoV-2 infection or an uninfected control (not recorded which). Both conserved end residues are part of each CDR3.

len: 14; j_gene: TRBJ2-1; v_gene: TRBV30; CDR3aa: CAWLAGSGYNEQFF
len: 14; j_gene: TRBJ1-1; v_gene: TRBV5-1; CDR3aa: CASSPGDRGTEAFF
len: 13; j_gene: TRBJ1-1; v_gene: TRBV11-2; CDR3aa: CASSFRRVDEAFF
len: 16; j_gene: TRBJ2-7; v_gene: TRBV19; CDR3aa: CASRGQSGSGFYEQYF
len: 13; j_gene: TRBJ2-7; v_gene: TRBV7-2; CDR3aa: CASSSVGAYEQYF
len: 16; j_gene: TRBJ1-4; v_gene: TRBV20-1; CDR3aa: CSARDFGTGANEKLFF
len: 11; j_gene: TRBJ2-7; v_gene: TRBV10-2; CDR3aa: CASTSQLLQYF
len: 15; j_gene: TRBJ2-7; v_gene: TRBV20-1; CDR3aa: CSARGGLTTSYEQYF
len: 13; j_gene: TRBJ2-3; v_gene: TRBV6-1; CDR3aa: CAIQRGNTDTQYF
len: 16; j_gene: TRBJ2-7; v_gene: TRBV4-1; CDR3aa: CASSQEAGTGGFEQYF
len: 15; j_gene: TRBJ1-3; v_gene: TRBV9; CDR3aa: CASSVGGLSGNTIYF
len: 17; j_gene: TRBJ2-1; v_gene: TRBV7-2; CDR3aa: CASTPRDGGSSYNEQFF
len: 15; j_gene: TRBJ1-5; v_gene: TRBV19; CDR3aa: CASSITTGGNQPQHF
len: 15; j_gene: TRBJ2-3; v_gene: TRBV29-1; CDR3aa: CSVSLSGRASDTQYF
len: 15; j_gene: TRBJ2-5; v_gene: TRBV6-2/TRBV6-3; CDR3aa: CASSWTSGSQETQYF
len: 13; j_gene: TRBJ1-5; v_gene: TRBV6-2/TRBV6-3; CDR3aa: CASTDSFNQPQHF
len: 12; j_gene: TRBJ2-7; v_gene: TRBV28; CDR3aa: CASSLPGYEQYF
len: 15; j_gene: TRBJ2-1; v_gene: TRBV6-5; CDR3aa: CASSRQGAGYNEQFF
len: 15; j_gene: TRBJ2-3; v_gene: TRBV5-6; CDR3aa: CASSLALMGTDTQYF
len: 14; j_gene: TRBJ1-5; v_gene: TRBV28; CDR3aa: CASSSRGPKQPQHF
len: 13; j_gene: TRBJ2-7; v_gene: TRBV2; CDR3aa: CASQKDRGDEQYF
len: 15; j_gene: TRBJ1-1; v_gene: TRBV28; CDR3aa: CASSTEWRMNTEAFF
len: 12; j_gene: TRBJ2-7; v_gene: TRBV20-1; CDR3aa: CSADRSFDEQYF
len: 13; j_gene: TRBJ2-5; v_gene: TRBV4-2; CDR3aa: CASSQNLWETQYF
len: 16; j_gene: TRBJ1-6; v_gene: TRBV15; CDR3aa: CATSRDLGQRNSPLHF
len: 17; j_gene: TRBJ1-2; v_gene: TRBV12-3/TRBV12-4; CDR3aa: CASSPSGDRGRYYGYTF
len: 14; j_gene: TRBJ1-1; v_gene: TRBV7-9; CDR3aa: CASSPSAMNTEAFF
len: 12; j_gene: TRBJ2-3; v_gene: TRBV20-1; CDR3aa: CSPRQGPDTQYF
len: 12; j_gene: TRBJ2-3; v_gene: TRBV20-1; CDR3aa: CSARESWDTQYF
len: 14; j_gene: TRBJ2-7; v_gene: TRBV2; CDR3aa: CASSGVGLIGEQYF
len: 12; j_gene: TRBJ2-2; v_gene: TRBV29-1; CDR3aa: CSVGSPSGELFF
len: 15; j_gene: TRBJ2-5; v_gene: TRBV7-9; CDR3aa: CASSLGGQGLETQYF
len: 16; j_gene: TRBJ2-1; v_gene: TRBV24-1; CDR3aa: CATSDPSGTGRNEQFF
len: 10; j_gene: TRBJ1-5; v_gene: TRBV29-1; CDR3aa: CSPRTQPQHF
len: 15; j_gene: TRBJ1-1; v_gene: TRBV28; CDR3aa: CASTIWAQVNTEAFF
len: 13; j_gene: TRBJ1-1; v_gene: TRBV7-9; CDR3aa: CASSFQRNTEAFF
len: 14; j_gene: TRBJ1-1; v_gene: TRBV28; CDR3aa: CASSLLGGAGSAFF
len: 13; j_gene: TRBJ2-4; v_gene: TRBV5-1; CDR3aa: CPSSLSVFDIQYF
len: 18; j_gene: TRBJ2-6; v_gene: TRBV7-9; CDR3aa: CASSLGTGAASGANVLTF
len: 14; j_gene: TRBJ1-2; v_gene: TRBV29-1; CDR3aa: CSVGGTGNSYGYTF
len: 14; j_gene: TRBJ1-6; v_gene: TRBV2; CDR3aa: CASSGTGPISPLHF
len: 15; j_gene: TRBJ2-7; v_gene: TRBV7-2; CDR3aa: CASSEIAGQANEQYF
len: 12; j_gene: TRBJ2-7; v_gene: TRBV2; CDR3aa: CASSETGYEQYF
len: 14; j_gene: TRBJ2-7; v_gene: TRBV3-1; CDR3aa: CASSQGFLDYEQYF
len: 13; j_gene: TRBJ2-3; v_gene: TRBV24-1; CDR3aa: CATKDFYTDTQYF
len: 15; j_gene: TRBJ2-7; v_gene: TRBV4-3; CDR3aa: CASSHSVGLSGEQYF
len: 12; j_gene: TRBJ2-1; v_gene: TRBV24-1; CDR3aa: CATSGDSHEQFF
len: 14; j_gene: TRBJ2-1; v_gene: TRBV12-3/TRBV12-4; CDR3aa: CASSLRQGYNEQFF
len: 15; j_gene: TRBJ2-1; v_gene: TRBV28; CDR3aa: CASSQSGRAYNEQFF
len: 15; j_gene: TRBJ1-1; v_gene: TRBV4-3; CDR3aa: CASSQEPDREGRTFF
len: 15; j_gene: TRBJ2-5; v_gene: TRBV28; CDR3aa: CASRMTGFLQETQYF
len: 14; j_gene: TRBJ2-5; v_gene: TRBV29-1; CDR3aa: CSVDRRGIGETQYF
len: 15; j_gene: TRBJ2-5; v_gene: TRBV27; CDR3aa: CASLLGQGFLETQYF